Reported below is one TCR beta chain. Template material comprised bulk tumor genomic DNA at roughly 650 ng per sample. Surgery yielded several widely spaced biopsies per primary tumor. Those enrolled were patients newly diagnosed with untreated non-small cell lung cancer and undergoing curative surgery. V was pared by 3 bases and J by 10 bases, with 13 bases between. The CDR3 contains 11 residues. Germline V gene sequence: CDR1 GTSNPN, CDR2 SVGIG (reference sequence). This specimen belongs to a study of immune heterogeneity within non-small cell lung tumors. TCR beta CDR3 was amplified by multiplex PCR, first round nine to eleven cycles, 32 V and 13 J primers. From the multiplex PCR reads, TCRdb called clonotypes with MiXCR, one entry per CDR3 protein. This sample has 8,500 to 11,000 distinct CDR3 sequences, with less than 20% found just once.

This sequence was found in a middle-aged man with non-small cell lung cancer. V gene TRBV30 combines with J gene TRBJ2-7; TRBD1 is a possible D gene (5 bases). Sequencing used lung tumor tissue. The chain's CDR3 is CAWSVQGPQYF. In DNA form, the CDR3 reads TGTGCCTGGAGCGTCCAGGGCCCCCAGTACTTC.